This T cell receptor (beta chain) was sequenced during a study of cytomegalovirus exposure and HLA in healthy donors. The PCR contained 60 Vbeta and 13 Jbeta primers. The data were produced by immunoSEQ multiplex PCR, yet TCRdb's version contains in-frame clones alone and is incomplete. The top ten hold 11% of the sample, which has approximately 100,000 clones, around 72% seen once. The CDR3 covers 15 residues. V was cut by 0 bases and J by 9 bases, with 15 bases left in between. From germline, CDR1 is GTSNPN and CDR2 SVGIG (reference sequence). This clonotype was obtained from a man aged 18 to 30 in good health and CMV-seropositive. The V and J genes are TRBV30 and TRBJ1-6; no reliable D call. Sequencing was carried out using PBMCs. CDR3 sequence reads: CAWSVDSLVGSPLHF. The CDR3 bases are TGTGCCTGGAGTGTAGATTCCCTAGTAGGTTCACCCCTCCACTTT. The full variable domain, rest sourced from reference TRBV30 and TRBJ1-6, is SQTIHQWPATLVQPVGSPLSLECTVEGTSNPNLYWYRQAAGRGLQLLFYSVGIGQISSEVPQNLSASRPQDRQFILSSKKLLLSDSGFYLCAWSVDSLVGSPLHFGNGTRLTVT.